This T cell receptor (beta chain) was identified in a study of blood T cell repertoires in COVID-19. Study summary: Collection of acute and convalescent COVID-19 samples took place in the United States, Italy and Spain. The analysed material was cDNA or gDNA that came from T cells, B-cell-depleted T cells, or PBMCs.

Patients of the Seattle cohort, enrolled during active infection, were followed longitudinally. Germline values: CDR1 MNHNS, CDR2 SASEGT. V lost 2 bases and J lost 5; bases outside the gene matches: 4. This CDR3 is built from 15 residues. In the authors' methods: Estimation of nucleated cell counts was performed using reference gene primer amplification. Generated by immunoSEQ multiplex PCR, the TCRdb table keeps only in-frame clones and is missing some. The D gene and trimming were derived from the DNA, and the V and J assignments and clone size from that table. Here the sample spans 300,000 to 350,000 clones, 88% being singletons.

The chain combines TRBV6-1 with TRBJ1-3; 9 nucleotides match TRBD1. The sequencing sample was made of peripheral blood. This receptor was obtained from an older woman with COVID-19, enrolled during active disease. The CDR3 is CASSELGQGRNTIYF. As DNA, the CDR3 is TGTGCCAGCAGTGAATTGGGACAGGGAAGAAACACCATATATTTT.